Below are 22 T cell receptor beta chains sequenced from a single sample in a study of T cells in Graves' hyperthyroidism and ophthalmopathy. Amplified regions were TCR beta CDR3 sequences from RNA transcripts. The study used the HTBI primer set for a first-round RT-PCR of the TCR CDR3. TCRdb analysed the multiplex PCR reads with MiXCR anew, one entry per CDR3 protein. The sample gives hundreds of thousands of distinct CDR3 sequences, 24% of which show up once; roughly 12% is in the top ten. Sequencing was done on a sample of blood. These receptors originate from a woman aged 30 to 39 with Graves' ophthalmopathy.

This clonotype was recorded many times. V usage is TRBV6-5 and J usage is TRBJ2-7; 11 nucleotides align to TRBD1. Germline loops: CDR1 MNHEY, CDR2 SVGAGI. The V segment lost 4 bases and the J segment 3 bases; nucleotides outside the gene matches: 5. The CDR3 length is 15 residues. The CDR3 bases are TGTGCCAGCAGTTCCGTCGGGACAGGGGGCTACGAGCAGTACTTC. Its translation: CASSSVGTGGYEQYF.

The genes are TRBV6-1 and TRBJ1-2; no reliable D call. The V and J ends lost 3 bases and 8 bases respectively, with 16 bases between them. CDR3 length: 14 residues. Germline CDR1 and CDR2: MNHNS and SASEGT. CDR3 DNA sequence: TGTGCCAGCAGTGACCCGGACCTCAGGCAAGGCTACACCTTC. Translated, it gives CASSDPDLRQGYTF.

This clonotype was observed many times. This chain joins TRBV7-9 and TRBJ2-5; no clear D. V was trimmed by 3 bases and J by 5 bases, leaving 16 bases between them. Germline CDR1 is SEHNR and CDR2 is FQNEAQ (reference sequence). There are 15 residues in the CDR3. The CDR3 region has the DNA TGTGCCAGCAGCTTTGCAGCCTTACTGGGGGAGACCCAGTACTTC. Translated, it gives CASSFAALLGETQYF. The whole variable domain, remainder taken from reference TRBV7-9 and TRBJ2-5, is DTGVSQNPRHKITKRGQNVTFRCDPISEHNRLYWYRQTLGQGPEFLTYFQNEAQLEKSRLLSDRFSAERPKGSFSTLEIQRTEQGDSAMYLCASSFAALLGETQYFGPGTRLLVL.

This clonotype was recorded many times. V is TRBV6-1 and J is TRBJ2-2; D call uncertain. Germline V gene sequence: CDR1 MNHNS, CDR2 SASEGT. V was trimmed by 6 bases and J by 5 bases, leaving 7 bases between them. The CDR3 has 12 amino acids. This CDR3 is CASSRMTGELFF. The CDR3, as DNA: TGTGCCAGCAGCCGTATGACCGGGGAGCTGTTTTTT.

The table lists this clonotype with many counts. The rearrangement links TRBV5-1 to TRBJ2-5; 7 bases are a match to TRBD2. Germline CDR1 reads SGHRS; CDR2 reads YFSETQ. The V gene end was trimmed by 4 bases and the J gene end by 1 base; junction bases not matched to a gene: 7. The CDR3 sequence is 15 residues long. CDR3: CASSPRTRSQETQYF. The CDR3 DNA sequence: TGCGCCAGCAGCCCACGGACTAGAAGCCAAGAGACCCAGTACTTC.

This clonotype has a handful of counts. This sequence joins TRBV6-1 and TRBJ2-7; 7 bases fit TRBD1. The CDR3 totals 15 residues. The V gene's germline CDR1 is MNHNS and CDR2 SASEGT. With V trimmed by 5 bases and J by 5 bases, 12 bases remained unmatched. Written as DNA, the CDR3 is TGTGCCAGCAGTCCATCACTGACAGGGCTCGACGAGCAGTACTTC. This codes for CASSPSLTGLDEQYF.

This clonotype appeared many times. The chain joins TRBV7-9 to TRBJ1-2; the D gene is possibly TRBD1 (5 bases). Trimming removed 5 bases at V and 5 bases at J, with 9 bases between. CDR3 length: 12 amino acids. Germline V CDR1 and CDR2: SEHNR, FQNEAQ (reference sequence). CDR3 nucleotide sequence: TGTGCCAGCAGCCGACAGCAATATGGCTACACCTTC. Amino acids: CASSRQQYGYTF.

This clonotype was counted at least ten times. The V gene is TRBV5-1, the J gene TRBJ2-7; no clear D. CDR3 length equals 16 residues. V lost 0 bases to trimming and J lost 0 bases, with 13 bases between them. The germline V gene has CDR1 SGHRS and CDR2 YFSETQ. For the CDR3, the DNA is TGCGCCAGCAGCTTGGAAGCAGACCTCTTCTCCTACGAGCAGTACTTC. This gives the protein CASSLEADLFSYEQYF.

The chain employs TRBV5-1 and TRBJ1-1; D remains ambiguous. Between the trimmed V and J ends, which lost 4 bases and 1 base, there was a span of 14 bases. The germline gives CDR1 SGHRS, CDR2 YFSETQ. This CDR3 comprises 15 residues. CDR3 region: CASSAREQTNTEAFF. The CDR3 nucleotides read TGCGCCAGCAGCGCTCGGGAACAGACGAACACTGAAGCTTTCTTT.

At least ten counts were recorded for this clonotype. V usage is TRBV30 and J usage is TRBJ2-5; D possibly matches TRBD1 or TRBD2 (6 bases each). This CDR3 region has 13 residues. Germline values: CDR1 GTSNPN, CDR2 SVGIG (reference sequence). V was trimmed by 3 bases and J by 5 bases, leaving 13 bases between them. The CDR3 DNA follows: TGTGCCTGGAGCAAGGGGGGCCGGGAGACCCAGTACTTC. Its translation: CAWSKGGRETQYF. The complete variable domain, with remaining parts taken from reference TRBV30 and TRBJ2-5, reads SQTIHQWPATLVQPVGSPLSLECTVEGTSNPNLYWYRQAAGRGLQLLFYSVGIGQISSEVPQNLSASRPQDRQFILSSKKLLLSDSGFYLCAWSKGGRETQYFGPGTRLLVL.

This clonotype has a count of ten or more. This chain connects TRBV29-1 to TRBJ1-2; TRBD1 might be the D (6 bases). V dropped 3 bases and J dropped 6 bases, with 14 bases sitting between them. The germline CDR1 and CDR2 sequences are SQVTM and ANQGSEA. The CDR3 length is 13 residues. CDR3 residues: CSVDGAGADGYTF. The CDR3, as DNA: TGCAGCGTTGACGGTGCAGGGGCCGATGGCTACACCTTC.

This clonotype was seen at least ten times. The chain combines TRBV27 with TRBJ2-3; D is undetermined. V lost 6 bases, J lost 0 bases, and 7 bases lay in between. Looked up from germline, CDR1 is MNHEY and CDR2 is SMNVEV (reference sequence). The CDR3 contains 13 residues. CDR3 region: CASRWGSTDTQYF. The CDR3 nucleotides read TGTGCCAGCAGGTGGGGTAGCACAGATACGCAGTATTTT.

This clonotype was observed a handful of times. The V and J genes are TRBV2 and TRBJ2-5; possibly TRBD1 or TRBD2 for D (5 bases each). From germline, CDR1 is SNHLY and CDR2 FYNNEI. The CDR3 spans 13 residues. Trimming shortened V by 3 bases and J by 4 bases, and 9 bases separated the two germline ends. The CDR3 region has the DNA TGTGCCAGCAGTGACACGGGGCTAGAGACCCAGTACTTC. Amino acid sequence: CASSDTGLETQYF.

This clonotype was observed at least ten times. The CDR3 DNA reads TGTGCCAGCAGCCCCGGGACAGCCAACACTGAAGCTTTCTTT. It encodes CASSPGTANTEAFF. The V gene is TRBV19, the J gene TRBJ1-1; 7 positions agree with TRBD1. Germline V gene sequence: CDR1 LNHDA, CDR2 SQIVND (reference sequence). CDR3 length: 14 residues. The J segment lost 2 bases and the V segment lost 9 bases, leaving 9 bases of the junction unmatched.

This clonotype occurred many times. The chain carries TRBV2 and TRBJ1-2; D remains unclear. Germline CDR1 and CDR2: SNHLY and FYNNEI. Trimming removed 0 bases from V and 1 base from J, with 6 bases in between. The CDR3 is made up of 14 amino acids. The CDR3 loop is CASSEAAYNYGYTF. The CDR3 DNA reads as TGTGCCAGCAGTGAAGCCGCGTATAACTATGGCTACACCTTC.

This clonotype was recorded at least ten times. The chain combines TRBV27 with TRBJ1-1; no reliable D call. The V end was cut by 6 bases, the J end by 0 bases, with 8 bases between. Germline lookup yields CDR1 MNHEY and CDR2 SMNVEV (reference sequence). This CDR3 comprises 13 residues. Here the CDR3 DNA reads TGTGCCAGCAGCTCCGAGATGAACACTGAAGCTTTCTTT. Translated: CASSSEMNTEAFF.

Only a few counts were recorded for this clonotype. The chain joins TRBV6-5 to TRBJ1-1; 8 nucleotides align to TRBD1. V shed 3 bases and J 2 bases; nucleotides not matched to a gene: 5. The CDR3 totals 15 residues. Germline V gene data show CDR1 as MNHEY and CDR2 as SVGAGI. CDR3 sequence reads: CASSYRQGTNTEAFF. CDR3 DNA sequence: TGTGCCAGCAGTTATCGACAGGGGACCAACACTGAAGCTTTCTTT.

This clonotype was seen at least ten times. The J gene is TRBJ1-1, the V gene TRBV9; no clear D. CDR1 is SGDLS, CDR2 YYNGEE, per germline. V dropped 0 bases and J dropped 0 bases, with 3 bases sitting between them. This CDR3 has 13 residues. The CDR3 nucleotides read TGTGCCAGCAGCGTAGACGTGAACACTGAAGCTTTCTTT. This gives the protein CASSVDVNTEAFF.

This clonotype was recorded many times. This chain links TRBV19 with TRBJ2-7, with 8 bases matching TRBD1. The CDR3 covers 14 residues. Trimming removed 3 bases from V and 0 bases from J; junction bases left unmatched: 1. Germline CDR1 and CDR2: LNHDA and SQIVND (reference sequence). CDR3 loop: CASSMDRDSYEQYF. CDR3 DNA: TGTGCCAGTAGTATGGACAGGGACTCCTACGAGCAGTACTTC.

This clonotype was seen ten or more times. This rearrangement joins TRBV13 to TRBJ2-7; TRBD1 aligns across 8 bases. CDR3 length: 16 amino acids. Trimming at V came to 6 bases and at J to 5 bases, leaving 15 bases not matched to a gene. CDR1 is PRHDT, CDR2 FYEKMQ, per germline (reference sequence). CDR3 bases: TGTGCCAGCAGTTATAAGACAGGGGAATCCCCCCACGAGCAGTACTTC. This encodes CASSYKTGESPHEQYF.

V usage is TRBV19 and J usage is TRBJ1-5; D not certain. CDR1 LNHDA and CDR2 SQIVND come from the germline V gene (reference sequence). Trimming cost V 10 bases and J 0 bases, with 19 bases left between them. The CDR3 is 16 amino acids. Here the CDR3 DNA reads TGTGCCACCACTAGCCCGACGGATAATAGCAATCAGCCCCAGCATTTT. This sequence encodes CATTSPTDNSNQPQHF. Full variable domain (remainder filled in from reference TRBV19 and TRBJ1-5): DGGITQSPKYLFRKEGQNVTLSCEQNLNHDAMYWYRQDPGQGLRLIYYSQIVNDFQKGDIAEGYSVSREKKESFPLTVTSAQKNPTAFYLCATTSPTDNSNQPQHFGDGTRLSIL.

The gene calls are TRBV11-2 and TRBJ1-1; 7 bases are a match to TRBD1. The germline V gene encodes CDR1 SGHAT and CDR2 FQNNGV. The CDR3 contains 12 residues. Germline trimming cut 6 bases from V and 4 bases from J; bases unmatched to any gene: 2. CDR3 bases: TGTGCCAGCAGGAGGGGGCTCACTGAAGCTTTCTTT. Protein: CASRRGLTEAFF. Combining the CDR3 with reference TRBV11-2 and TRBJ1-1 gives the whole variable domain EAGVAQSPRYKIIEKRQSVAFWCNPISGHATLYWYQQILGQGPKLLIQFQNNGVVDDSQLPKDRFSAERLKGVDSTLKIQPAKLEDSAVYLCASRRGLTEAFFGQGTRLTVV.